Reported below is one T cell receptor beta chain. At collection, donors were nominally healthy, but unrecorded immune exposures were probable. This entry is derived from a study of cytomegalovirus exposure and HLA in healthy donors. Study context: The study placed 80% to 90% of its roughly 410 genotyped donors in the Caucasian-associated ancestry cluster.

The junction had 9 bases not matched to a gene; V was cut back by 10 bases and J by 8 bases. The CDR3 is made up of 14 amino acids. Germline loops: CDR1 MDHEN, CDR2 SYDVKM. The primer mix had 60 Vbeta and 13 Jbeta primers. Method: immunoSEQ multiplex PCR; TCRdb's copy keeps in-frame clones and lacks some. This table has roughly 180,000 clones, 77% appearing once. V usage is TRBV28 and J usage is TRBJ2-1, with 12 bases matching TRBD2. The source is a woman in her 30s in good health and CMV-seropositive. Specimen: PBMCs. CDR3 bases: TGTGCCATCCCTGGACTAGCGGGAAGGTATGAGCAGTTCTTC. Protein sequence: CAIPGLAGRYEQFF.